A single sample is the source of the 14 T cell receptor beta chains below, sequenced in a study of identical twins. Via MiXCR, TCRdb re-called the 5' RACE reads, giving one row per CDR3 protein. Among approximately 620,000 distinct CDR3 sequences listed, over 8.5% were seen once. These same records also appear under a second study, on yellow fever vaccine responses in identical twins.

Sequenced: PBMCs. The receptor set was obtained from a woman between 18 and 29 years old in good health.

The V call is TRBV24-1, the J call TRBJ2-3, with D tentatively TRBD1 (5 bases). Germline CDR1 reads KGHDR; CDR2 reads SFDVKD. There are 16 residues in the CDR3. V was pared by 3 bases and J by 1 base, with 13 bases between. In DNA, the CDR3 is TGTGCCACCAGTGATCTCGGTCAGGGTGGCACAGATACGCAGTATTTT. This sequence encodes CATSDLGQGGTDTQYF.

This clonotype came up many times. This chain uses TRBV29-1 with TRBJ2-7, with 8 bases aligning to TRBD2. Germline CDR1 is SQVTM and CDR2 is ANQGSEA. The CDR3 is made up of 12 amino acids. The CDR3 nucleotides read TGCGGCGCGGGGGGTGGCCCCTACGAGCAGTACTTC. It is translated as CGAGGGPYEQYF.

This clonotype was seen more than once but under ten times. The gene calls are TRBV21-1 and TRBJ2-1; the D call in the table, TRBD1, was not verified against the DNA. TRBV21-1 counts as a pseudogene. The length of the CDR3 is 16 residues. This CDR3 reads CASSKGRRLRTNEQFF. The CDR3 nucleotides are TGTGCCAGCAGCAAAGGAAGGCGCTTGCGGACCAATGAGCAGTTCTTC.

J is TRBJ2-3 and V is TRBV12-3 or TRBV12-4; no reliable D call. Between the trimmed V and J ends, which lost 4 bases and 6 bases, there was a span of 11 bases. The CDR3 covers 13 residues. DNA for the CDR3: TGTGCCAGCAGTTGGCTTCAGTCCGATACGCAGTATTTT. It yields the protein CASSWLQSDTQYF.

This clonotype has a count of ten or more. The chain uses TRBV28 and TRBJ2-7; 7 bases align to TRBD1. This CDR3 comprises 13 residues. The J segment lost 2 bases and the V segment lost 6 bases, leaving 4 bases of the junction unmatched. From germline, CDR1 is MDHEN and CDR2 SYDVKM. The CDR3, as DNA: TGTGCCAGCAGACTCACAGGGGCCTACGAGCAGTACTTC. Protein sequence: CASRLTGAYEQYF.

This clonotype came up a few times. V is TRBV27 and J is TRBJ2-7; the D gene is possibly TRBD1 (5 bases). The CDR3 is 16 residues long. Trimming left V 5 bases short and J 5 bases short, with 22 bases between. The V gene's germline CDR1 is MNHEY and CDR2 SMNVEV (reference sequence). DNA for the CDR3: TGTGCCAGCAGTCCCCGGTGGGGCAGTCTATTCGACGAGCAGTACTTC. Protein: CASSPRWGSLFDEQYF.

This clonotype turned up a few times. The chain carries TRBV28 and TRBJ1-6; D ambiguous. The germline V gene has CDR1 MDHEN and CDR2 SYDVKM. The CDR3 contains 14 residues. V was cut by 1 base and J by 5 bases, with 6 bases left in between. CDR3 DNA sequence: TGTGCCAGCAGTTTATTCACGGATAATTCACCCCTCCACTTT. It encodes CASSLFTDNSPLHF.

This clonotype was picked up a small number of times. This chain connects TRBV12-3 or TRBV12-4 to TRBJ1-1; D unresolved. V gave up 3 bases and J gave up 5 bases, with 10 bases separating them. This CDR3 comprises 13 residues. The DNA of the CDR3 is TGTGCCAGCAGTTTGTCACCAAAAACTGAAGCTTTCTTT. It is translated as CASSLSPKTEAFF.

This clonotype came up many times. This sequence joins TRBV4-2 and TRBJ2-2; a possible D gene is TRBD1 (5 bases). V was pared by 6 bases and J by 7 bases, with 15 bases between. The CDR3 runs to 14 residues. Germline V gene lookup returns CDR1 LGHNA and CDR2 YNFKEQ. The CDR3 coding sequence is TGTGCCAGCAGTCCCAGGGCTCAAGTCGGGGAGCTGTTTTTT. Encoded protein: CASSPRAQVGELFF.

The chain carries TRBV29-1 and TRBJ2-7; 10 nucleotides line up with TRBD1. In germline, CDR1 is SQVTM, CDR2 ANQGSEA. This CDR3 has 12 residues. After removal of 7 bases from V and 7 bases from J, the junction contained 7 bases not matched to a gene. The CDR3 sequence is CSGTGGTGEQYF. The CDR3 nucleotides read TGCAGCGGGACAGGGGGAACGGGTGAGCAGTACTTC.

This clonotype has just a few counts. The V and J genes are TRBV28 and TRBJ1-3; D is unclear. The germline V gene encodes CDR1 MDHEN and CDR2 SYDVKM. V shed 6 bases and J shed 9 bases, with 9 bases lying between them. The CDR3 consists of 11 residues. The DNA for the CDR3 is TGTGCCAGCAGCCAGATTGGCACCATATATTTT. Its protein product is CASSQIGTIYF.

This chain joins TRBV20-1 and TRBJ2-5, with 7 bases matching TRBD1. The CDR3 has 15 residues. Germline CDR1 and CDR2: DFQATT and SNEGSKA (reference sequence). The trim removed 3 bases at V and 5 bases at J, leaving 12 bases unmatched. The CDR3 sequence is CSARNRARQGETQYF. The CDR3 DNA is TGCAGTGCTAGGAATAGGGCAAGACAGGGCGAGACCCAGTACTTC.

This clonotype occurred many times. The chain combines TRBV29-1 with TRBJ2-7; D remains ambiguous. This CDR3 spans 13 amino acids. With 4 bases removed from V and 2 bases from J, the gap between germline ends came to 12 bases. CDR1 and CDR2 (germline): SQVTM, ANQGSEA. This CDR3 is CSVAWQPTYEQYF. For the CDR3, the DNA is TGCAGCGTTGCTTGGCAGCCGACCTACGAGCAGTACTTC.

This clonotype was found a few times. V and J are TRBV27 and TRBJ2-7; TRBD2 matches 8 bases. The CDR3 has 14 residues. Germline V CDR1 and CDR2: MNHEY, SMNVEV (reference sequence). Trimming cost V 7 bases and J 0 bases; bases outside gene matches: 5. The CDR3 DNA reads TGTGCCAGCACCCGCCGGGGGGGCTCCTACGAGCAGTACTTC. Translation: CASTRRGGSYEQYF.